This record looks at one T cell receptor beta chain sequence and its context. This specimen comes from a study of blood T cell repertoires in COVID-19. This table comes from immunoSEQ multiplex PCR, and its TCRdb copy is limited to in-frame clones, with some not included. The table records approximately 250,000 clones, roughly 86% of them present only once. V gave up 0 bases and J gave up 0 bases, with 15 bases separating them. The CDR3 is 18 residues long. CDR1 SGHVS and CDR2 FNYEAQ come from the germline V gene. Sequenced material: PBMCs or T cells enriched from blood (not recorded which). The chain links TRBV7-6 to TRBJ1-5; possible D gene TRBD1, 5 bases. The sequence was obtained from a woman aged 30 to 39 who had recovered from COVID-19. The CDR3, as DNA: TGTGCCAGCAGCTTAGCCCTAAGGGGATCTTATAGCAATCAGCCCCAGCATTTT. Its protein is CASSLALRGSYSNQPQHF.